Below, 21 T cell receptor beta chains from the same sample are listed, as sequenced in a study of T cell repertoires in cytomegalovirus infection. In TCRdb, the reads were re-called with MiXCR into one record per CDR3 protein. In the table there are fewer than 900,000 distinct CDR3 sequences, almost 30% of which are singletons. Their target antigens are unknown. Sample: cultured CD8+ T cells from PBMCs, taken from culture after CMV antigen stimulation. These receptors originate from a human donor in good health (CMV status not recorded). Some clones in this sample may be carry-over from other donors' samples.

This clonotype was observed many times. This chain joins TRBV6-1 and TRBJ1-2, with TRBD1 identical over 7 bases. The germline CDR1 and CDR2 sequences are MNHNS and SASEGT. The trim removed 6 bases at V and 8 bases at J, leaving 9 bases unmatched. CDR3 length equals 13 residues. DNA for the CDR3: TGTGCCAGCAGCCCCGACAGGGAACGAGGCTACACCTTC. It translates to CASSPDRERGYTF.

In its sample, this clonotype was seen many times. The chain has TRBV7-6 and TRBJ2-5, with 10 bases identical to TRBD1. The CDR3 spans 15 residues. Trimming at V came to 3 bases and at J to 6 bases, leaving 7 bases not matched to a gene. Germline values: CDR1 SGHVS, CDR2 FNYEAQ. Here the CDR3 reads CASSFRDRGKQTQYF. CDR3 DNA: TGTGCCAGCAGCTTCCGGGACAGGGGAAAACAGACCCAGTACTTC.

The J gene is TRBJ1-2, the V gene TRBV3-1; tentative D call: TRBD1 (5 bases). The V gene lost 5 bases and the J gene lost 3 bases, with 16 bases spanning the gap. From germline, CDR1 is LGHDT and CDR2 YNNKEL (reference sequence). This CDR3 region has 15 residues. Written as DNA, the CDR3 is TGTGCCAGCAGCAATACCATCAGGGATTACTATGGCTACACCTTC. Its protein product is CASSNTIRDYYGYTF.

The V call is TRBV9, the J call TRBJ2-3; D ambiguous. This CDR3 has 17 amino acids. Trimming cost V 2 bases and J 2 bases, with 18 bases left between them. Germline V gives CDR1 SGDLS, CDR2 YYNGEE. CDR3 protein: CASSVRPGPQITDTQYF. CDR3 nucleotide sequence: TGTGCCAGCAGCGTCAGACCAGGTCCCCAAATCACAGATACGCAGTATTTT.

Remarks on this clonotype: One end of the junction varies from germline; a read error may be responsible. The chain couples TRBV7-8 to TRBJ2-3, with D perhaps matching TRBD2 (6 bases). The CDR3 extends over 13 amino acids. Germline lookup yields CDR1 SGHVS and CDR2 FQNEAQ. Written as DNA, the CDR3 is TGTGCCAGCAGCTATCCGGGACTTCCTACGAGGGATTTT. It yields the protein CASSYPGLPTRDF.

The sample holds a few counts of this clonotype. The V and J genes are TRBV27 and TRBJ2-1, with D possibly being TRBD2 (6 bases). The V and J ends lost 5 bases and 6 bases respectively, with 20 bases between them. The CDR3 covers 16 residues. Looked up from germline, CDR1 is MNHEY and CDR2 is SMNVEV (reference sequence). CDR3 in DNA: TGTGCCAGCAGTCCCTGGGCGGGGCTTGAGAGCAATGAGCAGTTCTTC. Translation: CASSPWAGLESNEQFF.

The chain joins TRBV6-1 to TRBJ1-6; D remains unclear. CDR1 is MNHNS and CDR2 is SASEGT in the germline V gene. This CDR3 is built from 16 residues. Trimming removed 7 bases from V and 1 base from J, with 14 bases in between. As DNA, the CDR3 is TGTGCCAGCACCCCGGCCCAAAGGTCCTATAATTCACCCCTCCACTTT. It encodes CASTPAQRSYNSPLHF.

The rearrangement links TRBV5-4 to TRBJ1-2; no firm D call. The CDR3 sequence is 15 residues long. Between the trimmed V and J ends, which lost 0 bases and 4 bases, there was a span of 13 bases. Germline CDR1 is SGHNT and CDR2 is YYREEE (reference sequence). CDR3 region: CASSLVLGSSYGYTF. The CDR3 DNA reads as TGTGCCAGCAGCTTGGTTCTCGGCAGCTCCTATGGCTACACCTTC.

This chain connects TRBV19 to TRBJ2-3; D might be TRBD1 (6 bases). V was shortened by 3 bases and J by 2 bases, with 24 bases between the two germline ends. CDR3 length: 19 amino acids. Germline CDR1 LNHDA, CDR2 SQIVND (reference sequence). This CDR3 reads CASSIMVNWQGISTDTQYF. CDR3 coding DNA: TGTGCCAGTAGTATTATGGTCAATTGGCAGGGGATTTCCACAGATACGCAGTATTTT.

The CDR3 DNA follows: TGCAGTGCTAGACCCTCGGGGGAGGATGGCTACACCTTC. It codes for CSARPSGEDGYTF. The chain couples TRBV20-1 to TRBJ1-2; tentatively, D is TRBD1 (5 bases). V dropped 2 bases and J dropped 6 bases, with 13 bases sitting between them. There are 13 residues in the CDR3. Germline V gene sequence: CDR1 DFQATT, CDR2 SNEGSKA (reference sequence).

This clonotype came up once. This sequence joins TRBV5-8 and TRBJ1-2; D call uncertain. The ends were cut back, 0 bases at V and 5 bases at J, with 14 bases in the middle. This CDR3 is 15 amino acids long. Germline CDR1 SGHTS, CDR2 YDEGEE. The CDR3 nucleotides are TGTGCCAGCAGCTTGGCCCGTGTCAGGAGATATGGCTACACCTTC. Its translation is CASSLARVRRYGYTF.

In this sample, this clonotype turned up a few times. This sequence joins TRBV5-5 and TRBJ2-5, with a possible D match to TRBD1 (5 bases). The germline V gene encodes CDR1 SGHKS and CDR2 YYEKEE (reference sequence). Trimming cost V 1 base and J 1 base, with 11 bases left between them. The CDR3 has 15 amino acids. The CDR3 loop is CASSLWGSSQETQYF. The CDR3, as DNA: TGTGCCAGCAGCTTGTGGGGCAGCAGCCAAGAGACCCAGTACTTC.

The chain combines TRBV27 with TRBJ1-2; D remains unclear. CDR1 MNHEY and CDR2 SMNVEV come from the germline V gene (reference sequence). Trimming stripped 9 bases from V and 8 bases from J, with 22 bases between. This CDR3 has 14 amino acids. In nucleotides, the CDR3 is TGTGCCAGGGAAGGACGGAAAACTCCTGAGGGCTACACCTTC. It is translated as CAREGRKTPEGYTF.

This clonotype has ten or more counts. The gene calls are TRBV7-2 and TRBJ1-5; tentatively, D is TRBD1 (5 bases). From germline, CDR1 is SGHTA and CDR2 FQGNSA. The CDR3 runs 15 residues. The V end lost 5 bases, the J end lost 0 bases, and 11 bases lay between the germline ends. CDR3 sequence: CASSPGPDSNQPQHF. The DNA for the CDR3 is TGTGCCAGCAGCCCGGGGCCGGATAGCAATCAGCCCCAGCATTTT.

This clonotype was observed a few times. The gene calls are TRBV5-1 and TRBJ2-2; the D is unclear. There are 14 residues in the CDR3. Germline V gene lookup returns CDR1 SGHRS and CDR2 YFSETQ. Trimming removed 1 base at V and 4 bases at J, with 8 bases between. CDR3 residues: CASSLLESTGELFF. The CDR3 nucleotides read TGCGCCAGCAGCTTGCTGGAGAGCACCGGGGAGCTGTTTTTT.

The chain links TRBV6-2 or TRBV6-3 to TRBJ2-7; 8 bases agree with TRBD1. Germline trimming cut 7 bases from V and 3 bases from J; bases unmatched to any gene: 11. From germline, CDR1 is MNHEY and CDR2 SVGEGT. The CDR3 is 15 amino acids. CDR3 in amino acids: CASKNRDRRDYEQYV. The CDR3 nucleotides read TGTGCCAGCAAAAACCGGGACAGGCGTGACTACGAGCAGTACGTC.

A few counts support this clonotype. The chain joins TRBV7-9 to TRBJ1-1, with TRBD1 matching 11 bases. The CDR3 runs to 18 residues. J gave up 1 base and V 4 bases, and 11 bases lay outside the gene matches. Germline V gene data show CDR1 as SEHNR and CDR2 as FQNEAQ (reference sequence). The CDR3 here is CASSSWTGGFNGNTEAFF. CDR3 sequence (DNA): TGTGCCAGCAGCTCCTGGACAGGGGGCTTTAACGGGAACACTGAAGCTTTCTTT.

The chain carries TRBV15 and TRBJ1-6; TRBD1 is a possible D gene (6 bases). The germline V and J ends were trimmed by 4 bases and 0 bases, with 13 bases remaining between them. The CDR3 is 17 amino acids. Germline V gives CDR1 LNHNV, CDR2 YYDKDF (reference sequence). Here the CDR3 reads CATSTQDSSSYNSPLHF. In DNA form, the CDR3 reads TGTGCCACCAGCACGCAGGACAGCAGCTCCTATAATTCACCCCTCCACTTT.

This clonotype was seen more than once but under ten times. CDR3: CASSLARTGVKEGYTF. In DNA, the CDR3 is TGTGCCAGCAGCTTAGCCCGGACAGGGGTGAAGGAGGGCTACACCTTC. The chain links TRBV7-9 to TRBJ1-2, with 9 bases matching TRBD1. V shed 0 bases, J shed 8 bases, and the junction held 10 bases outside the gene matches. This CDR3 comprises 16 residues. CDR1 is SEHNR, CDR2 FQNEAQ, per germline (reference sequence).

The rearrangement joins TRBV2 to TRBJ1-2; 7 positions match TRBD1. The CDR3 sequence is 16 residues long. The V gene end was trimmed by 3 bases and the J gene end by 2 bases; junction bases not matched to a gene: 9. Germline V gene lookup returns CDR1 SNHLY and CDR2 FYNNEI. Here the CDR3 DNA reads TGTGCCAGCAGTGAGAAGCCAGGGGGAGAGAACTATGGCTACACCTTC. Translation: CASSEKPGGENYGYTF.

The chain is built from TRBV6-8 and TRBJ1-6; D unclear. Looked up from germline, CDR1 is MNHGY and CDR2 is SAAAGT. CDR3 length: 13 residues. V was trimmed by 8 bases and J by 11 bases, leaving 16 bases between them. CDR3 nucleotide sequence: TGTGCCAGCCGAACGGGTCAGTCGGCACCCCTCCACTTT. Amino acids: CASRTGQSAPLHF.